A single sample is the source of the 2 T cell receptor beta chains below, sequenced in a study of lymphopenia after photon versus proton radiotherapy. Using immunoSEQ multiplex PCR, the repertoire was profiled, and TCRdb retains in-frame clones only, with some absent. The table lists over 25,000 clones, 84% of them singletons. The sequences come from peripheral blood, collected from a patient treated with proton-based radiotherapy. The source is a woman in her 70s with pancreatic cancer.

V gene TRBV4-3 combines with J gene TRBJ2-3; D uncertain. In germline, CDR1 is LGHNA, CDR2 YSLEER. V shed 0 bases and J shed 9 bases, with 10 bases lying between them. The CDR3 is made up of 13 amino acids. This CDR3 is CASSQEKERTQYF. The CDR3 nucleotides read TGCGCCAGCAGCCAAGAGAAGGAACGAACGCAGTATTTT.

The rearrangement links TRBV28 to TRBJ1-2; 7 bases align to TRBD1. The CDR3 has 14 amino acids. The trim removed 2 bases at V and 2 bases at J, leaving 2 bases unmatched. CDR1 is MDHEN and CDR2 is SYDVKM in the germline V gene. CDR3 sequence reads: CASSLAGGNYGYTF. The DNA of the CDR3 is TGTGCCAGCAGTTTAGCAGGGGGAAACTATGGCTACACCTTC.